These 13 T cell receptor beta chains came from one sample sequenced in a study of blood T cell repertoires in COVID-19. Sequencing was performed with immunoSEQ multiplex PCR; in TCRdb, only in-frame clones are kept and a portion is missing. In the table there are about 220,000 clones, roughly 85% of which are singletons. Specimen: peripheral blood. The receptors were gathered from a woman in her 70s with COVID-19, enrolled during active disease.

This clone is a singleton in its sample. CDR3 region: CASESSGRPYNEQFF. CDR3 DNA: TGCGCCAGTGAATCTAGCGGGAGGCCCTACAATGAGCAGTTCTTC. The chain uses TRBV5-1 and TRBJ2-1; 11 positions match TRBD2. The junction had 6 bases not matched to a gene; V was cut back by 8 bases and J by 2 bases. Looked up from germline, CDR1 is SGHRS and CDR2 is YFSETQ. The CDR3 runs to 15 residues.

This rearrangement joins TRBV6-5 to TRBJ2-7; D remains unclear. Trimming took off 2 bases at V and 1 base at J, with 12 bases between the two ends. This CDR3 is built from 15 residues. Germline V gives CDR1 MNHEY, CDR2 SVGAGI. The CDR3 is CASSYPQVSSYEQYF. CDR3 DNA sequence: TGTGCCAGCAGTTACCCCCAGGTGTCGTCCTACGAGCAGTACTTC.

The gene calls are TRBV2 and TRBJ2-5, with D tentatively TRBD2 (6 bases). Trimming stripped 8 bases from V and 1 base from J, with 20 bases between. Germline V gene lookup returns CDR1 SNHLY and CDR2 FYNNEI. The CDR3 is made up of 16 amino acids. This chain's CDR3 is CASHQGLAPLQETQYF. The CDR3 bases are TGTGCCAGCCACCAGGGACTTGCCCCACTCCAAGAGACCCAGTACTTC.

The genes are TRBV11-2 and TRBJ2-5; TRBD2 aligns across 8 bases. CDR1 is SGHAT and CDR2 is FQNNGV in the germline V gene. V lost 5 bases and J lost 1; bases outside the gene matches: 6. The CDR3 length is 15 residues. This chain's CDR3 is CASSRPTSGQETQYF. For the CDR3, the DNA is TGTGCCAGCAGCCGACCTACTAGCGGCCAAGAGACCCAGTACTTC.

This chain connects TRBV7-2 to TRBJ2-6, with D possibly matching TRBD1 (6 bases). Deletions cut 1 base from V and 4 bases from J, with 14 bases between. Germline V gene data show CDR1 as SGHTA and CDR2 as FQGNSA. This CDR3 is built from 17 residues. For the CDR3, the DNA is TGTGCCAGCAGCTTAGGGAGTTGGGGGCTCGGGGCCAACGTCCTGACTTTC. Translation: CASSLGSWGLGANVLTF.

The table lists this clone with many counts. The chain couples TRBV12-3 or TRBV12-4 to TRBJ1-1, with D possibly being TRBD1 (6 bases). CDR3 length equals 12 residues. Deletions cut 5 bases from V and 6 bases from J, with 10 bases between. The CDR3 nucleotides read TGTGCCAGCAGTCAGAAGGGGGCTGAAGCTTTCTTT. Protein product: CASSQKGAEAFF.

The rearrangement joins TRBV11-2 to TRBJ2-7, with 9 bases identical to TRBD1. Germline V gives CDR1 SGHAT, CDR2 FQNNGV. The ends lost 4 bases at V and 5 bases at J; junction bases unmatched: 9. The CDR3 has 15 amino acids. The CDR3 protein is CASSSTGGRFDEQYF. The DNA of the CDR3 is TGTGCCAGCAGCTCCACAGGGGGCCGATTCGACGAGCAGTACTTC.

This clone is a singleton in its sample. This chain joins TRBV11-3 and TRBJ2-1; the D is unclear. CDR1 is SGHNT and CDR2 is YENEEA in the germline V gene. The CDR3 is 11 amino acids. V was clipped by 3 bases and J by 12 bases, with 9 bases between them. The CDR3 DNA is TGTGCCAGCAGCTTCGCCCAGCGGCAGTTCTTC. It codes for CASSFAQRQFF.

This CDR3 reads CASSLASGGFEEQYF. The CDR3 DNA sequence: TGTGCCAGCAGCTTGGCTAGCGGGGGGTTTGAGGAGCAGTACTTC. The J gene is TRBJ2-7, the V gene TRBV5-4, with TRBD2 matching 11 bases. V dropped 0 bases and J dropped 7; count of bases not matched to a gene: 6. Germline CDR1 is SGHNT and CDR2 is YYREEE (reference sequence). This CDR3 is 15 amino acids long.

This sequence joins TRBV3-1 (or the pseudogene TRBV3-2) and TRBJ1-2, with a weak D call TRBD1 (5 bases). Trimming pared 4 bases from V and 2 bases from J, leaving 14 bases between. This CDR3 region has 15 residues. Germline V gives CDR1 LGHDT, CDR2 YNNKEL (reference sequence). The CDR3 bases are TGTGCCAGCAGCCCGCTACTGACAGAAAACTATGGCTACACCTTC. Its translation is CASSPLLTENYGYTF.

This chain joins TRBV11-2 and TRBJ2-7; 9 nucleotides line up with TRBD1. The CDR3 length is 13 residues. CDR1 and CDR2 from the germline V gene are SGHAT and FQNNGV. V was clipped by 5 bases and J by 11 bases; unmatched bases: 10. CDR3 residues: CASSQDRDRVEYF. The CDR3, as DNA: TGTGCCAGCAGCCAAGACAGGGACAGGGTGGAGTACTTC. The complete variable domain, with remaining parts taken from reference TRBV11-2 and TRBJ2-7, reads EAGVAQSPRYKIIEKRQSVAFWCNPISGHATLYWYQQILGQGPKLLIQFQNNGVVDDSQLPKDRFSAERLKGVDSTLKIQPAKLEDSAVYLCASSQDRDRVEYFGPGTRLTVT.

This clone was seen a single time. This chain joins TRBV4-2 and TRBJ2-5, with TRBD1 as a possible D gene (6 bases). V lost 1 base, J lost 1 base, and 16 bases lay in between. The CDR3 is 17 amino acids. CDR1 LGHNA and CDR2 YNFKEQ come from the germline V gene. The CDR3 bases are TGTGCCAGCAGCCAAGGTGGAACAGGGCCCGGCCAAGAGACCCAGTACTTC. It encodes CASSQGGTGPGQETQYF.

J is TRBJ1-3 and V is TRBV18; D remains ambiguous. The CDR3 is 15 amino acids. V dropped 5 bases and J dropped 3 bases, with 14 bases sitting between them. Germline V lookup: CDR1 KGHSH, CDR2 LQKENI. The CDR3 region has the DNA TGTGCCAGCTCAAATGGGCTGGCGGGTGGAAACACCATATATTTT. It translates to CASSNGLAGGNTIYF.